This entry is about one T cell receptor beta chain. The antigen is not known. The data originate from a study of shared clonotypes between healthy human individuals. Across the study: Three CD4 naive, three CD4 memory, two CD8 naive and one CD8 memory plate were used per donor. Study-level findings and limits: Incomplete sequencing of sorted subsets was indicated by rarefaction despite large depth. The researchers took only blood, and tissue repertoires probably look different.

DNA at 150 to 200 ng, roughly 27,000 T cell genomes, went into sorted-subset replicate PCRs. The protocol was immunoSEQ multiplex PCR, while the TCRdb copy is restricted to in-frame clones and leaves out a portion. The sample includes about 770,000 clones, over 60% of them seen just once. This TCR derives from a woman younger than 45 in good health. Sequencing was performed on memory CD4+ T cells sorted from blood. As to subset: CD45RA-negative fraction.

CDR3 bases: TGTGCCAGCAGTCCACCTACCTTTTCAGGGGAGATAGAACTGTTTTTT. This encodes CASSPPTFSGEIELFF. V is TRBV28 and J is TRBJ1-4, with a weak D call TRBD1 (6 bases). Per the germline V gene, CDR1 is MDHEN and CDR2 is SYDVKM. This CDR3 comprises 16 residues. With 5 bases removed from V and 12 bases from J, the gap between germline ends came to 25 bases.